This is a list of T cell receptor beta chains from one sample in a study of blood T cell repertoires in COVID-19. Here immunoSEQ multiplex PCR was the method, and the copy in TCRdb shows in-frame clones only, minus some. Of 100,000 to 150,000 clones listed, around four fifths are singletons. The source material was peripheral blood. These receptor sequences come from a man aged 40-49 years with active or convalescent COVID-19. CDR3s include the opening cysteine and the closing phenylalanine or tryptophan. The D gene is left open where the match is weak. The listing skips clone size in some rows; elsewhere it reads once, few, many or a size class.

j_gene,len,abundance,v_gene,d_gene,CDR3aa
TRBJ1-4,18,.,TRBV7-9,TRBD1,CASSSVPGQGEGNEKLFF
TRBJ1-6,16,.,TRBV5-1,TRBD1,CASSEQGAAYNSPLHF
TRBJ2-3,13,.,TRBV6-5,.,CASRRDSTDTQYF
TRBJ2-2,14,.,TRBV11-3,TRBD2,CASSWRGVAGELFF
TRBJ1-2,16,.,TRBV6-6,.,CASSQPGSGGSYGYTF
TRBJ2-5,15,.,TRBV10-3,.,CATAPTDQYQETQYF
TRBJ2-7,13,.,TRBV18,.,CASSPSGIGEQYF
TRBJ2-3,17,.,TRBV7-3,TRBD2,CASSLEPGLAGRDTQYF
TRBJ1-4,17,.,TRBV7-9,.,CASSARDTRSTNEKLFF
TRBJ1-6,15,.,TRBV2,.,CASRPASSYNSPLHF
TRBJ2-7,15,.,TRBV7-9,.,CASSPPPSEYYEQYF
TRBJ1-2,13,.,TRBV12-3/TRBV12-4,.,CASSFSRNYGYTF
TRBJ2-7,15,.,TRBV27,TRBD1,CASRLGTGAAYEQYF
TRBJ2-7,14,.,TRBV3-1/TRBV3-2,TRBD1,CASSRAGGSYEQYF
TRBJ1-4,16,.,TRBV10-3,.,CAISDSSTGTARELFF
TRBJ1-6,15,.,TRBV7-3,.,CASSRESSYNSPLHF
TRBJ2-5,15,.,TRBV29-1,TRBD2,CSARLAGGPGETQYF
TRBJ2-2,14,once,TRBV6-4,.,CASSDEADTGELFF
TRBJ2-5,15,.,TRBV10-3,TRBD1,CAIGPGQGFDETQYF
TRBJ1-6,15,.,TRBV9,.,CASSAGKLDNSPLHF
TRBJ2-7,12,.,TRBV6-5,.,CASSETSYEQYF
TRBJ1-1,13,.,TRBV10-1,TRBD1,CASSGQGNTEAFF
TRBJ2-2,15,.,TRBV7-9,.,CASSQAGANTGELFF
TRBJ2-7,17,.,TRBV2,TRBD2,CASSRTGGGASNYEQYF
TRBJ2-2,14,few,TRBV19,.,CATSGQANTGELFF
TRBJ2-7,14,.,TRBV7-9,TRBD2,CASSASGGPGEQYF